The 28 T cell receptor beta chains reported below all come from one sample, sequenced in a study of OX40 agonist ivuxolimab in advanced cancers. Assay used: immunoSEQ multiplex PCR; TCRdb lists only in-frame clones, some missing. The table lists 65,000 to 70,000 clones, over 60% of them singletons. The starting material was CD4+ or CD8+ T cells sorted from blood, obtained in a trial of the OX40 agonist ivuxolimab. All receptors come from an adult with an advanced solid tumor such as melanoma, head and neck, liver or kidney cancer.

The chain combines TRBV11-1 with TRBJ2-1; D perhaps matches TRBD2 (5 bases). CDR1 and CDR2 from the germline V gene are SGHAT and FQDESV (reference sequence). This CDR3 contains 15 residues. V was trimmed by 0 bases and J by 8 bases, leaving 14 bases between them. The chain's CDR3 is CASSLAGAGRHEQFF. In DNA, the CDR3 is TGTGCCAGCAGCTTAGCGGGAGCCGGTCGTCATGAGCAGTTCTTC. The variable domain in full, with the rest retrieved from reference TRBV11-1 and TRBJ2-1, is EAEVAQSPRYKITEKSQAVAFWCDPISGHATLYWYRQILGQGPELLVQFQDESVVDDSQLPKDRFSAERLKGVDSTLKIQPAELGDSAMYLCASSLAGAGRHEQFFGPGTRLTVL.

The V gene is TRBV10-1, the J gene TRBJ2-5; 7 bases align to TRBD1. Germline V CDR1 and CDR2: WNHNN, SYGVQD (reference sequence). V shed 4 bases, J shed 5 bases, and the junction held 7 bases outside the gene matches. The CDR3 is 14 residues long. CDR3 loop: CASSVGTVGETQYF. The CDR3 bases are TGCGCCAGCAGTGTCGGGACAGTGGGTGAGACCCAGTACTTC.

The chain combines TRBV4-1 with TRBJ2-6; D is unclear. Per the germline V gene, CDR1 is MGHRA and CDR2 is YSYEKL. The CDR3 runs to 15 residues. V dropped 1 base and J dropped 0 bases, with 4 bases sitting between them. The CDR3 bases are TGCGCCAGCAGCCAAGGGAGCTCTGGGGCCAACGTCCTGACTTTC. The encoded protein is CASSQGSSGANVLTF.

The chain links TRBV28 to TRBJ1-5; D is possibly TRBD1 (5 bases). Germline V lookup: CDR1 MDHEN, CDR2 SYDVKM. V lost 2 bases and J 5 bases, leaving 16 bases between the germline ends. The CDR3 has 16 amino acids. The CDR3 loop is CASSLGPLRGDQPQHF. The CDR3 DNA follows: TGTGCCAGCAGTTTAGGCCCCCTCCGGGGGGATCAGCCCCAGCATTTT.

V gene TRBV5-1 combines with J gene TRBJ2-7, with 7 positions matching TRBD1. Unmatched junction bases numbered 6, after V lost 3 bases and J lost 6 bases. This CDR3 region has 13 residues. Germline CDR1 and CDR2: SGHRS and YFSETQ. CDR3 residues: CASSSRQGFEQYF. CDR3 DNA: TGCGCCAGCAGCTCGCGACAGGGCTTCGAGCAGTACTTC.

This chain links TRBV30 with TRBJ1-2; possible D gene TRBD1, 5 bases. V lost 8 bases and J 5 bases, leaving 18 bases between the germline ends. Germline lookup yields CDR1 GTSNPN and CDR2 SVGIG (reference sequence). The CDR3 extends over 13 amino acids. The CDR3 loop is CAGGGIGLYGYTF. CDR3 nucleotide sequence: TGTGCCGGCGGGGGGATAGGGCTATATGGCTACACCTTC.

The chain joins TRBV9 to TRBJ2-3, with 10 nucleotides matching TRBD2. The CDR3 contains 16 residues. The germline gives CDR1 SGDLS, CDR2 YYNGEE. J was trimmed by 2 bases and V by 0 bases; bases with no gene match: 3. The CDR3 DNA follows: TGTGCCAGCAGCGTAGGGCTAGCGGGAGCCACAGATACGCAGTATTTT. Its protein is CASSVGLAGATDTQYF.

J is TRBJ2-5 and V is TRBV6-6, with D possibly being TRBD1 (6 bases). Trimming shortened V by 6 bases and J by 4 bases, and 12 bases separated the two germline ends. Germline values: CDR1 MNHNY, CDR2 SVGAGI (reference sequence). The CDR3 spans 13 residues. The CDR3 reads CASRQGEGETQYF. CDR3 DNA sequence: TGTGCCAGCAGACAGGGTGAGGGAGAGACCCAGTACTTC.

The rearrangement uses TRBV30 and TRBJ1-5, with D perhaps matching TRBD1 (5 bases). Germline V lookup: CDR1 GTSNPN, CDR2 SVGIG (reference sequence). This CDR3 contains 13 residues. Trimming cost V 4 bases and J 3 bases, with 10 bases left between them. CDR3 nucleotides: TGTGCCTGGACGCAACAGGCCAATCAGCCCCAGCATTTT. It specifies CAWTQQANQPQHF.

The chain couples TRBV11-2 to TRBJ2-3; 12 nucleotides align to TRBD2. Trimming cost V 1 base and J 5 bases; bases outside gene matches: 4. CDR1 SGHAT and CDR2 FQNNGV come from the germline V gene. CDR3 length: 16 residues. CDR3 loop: CASSLASGGAGDTQYF. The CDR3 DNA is TGTGCCAGCAGCTTAGCTAGCGGGGGGGCGGGAGATACGCAGTATTTT.

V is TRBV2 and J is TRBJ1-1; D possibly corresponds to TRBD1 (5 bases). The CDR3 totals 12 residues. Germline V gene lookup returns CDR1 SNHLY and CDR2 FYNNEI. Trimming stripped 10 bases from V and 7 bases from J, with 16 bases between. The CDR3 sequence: CAISKGASEAFF. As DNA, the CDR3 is TGTGCCATTTCGAAAGGGGCAAGTGAAGCTTTCTTT.

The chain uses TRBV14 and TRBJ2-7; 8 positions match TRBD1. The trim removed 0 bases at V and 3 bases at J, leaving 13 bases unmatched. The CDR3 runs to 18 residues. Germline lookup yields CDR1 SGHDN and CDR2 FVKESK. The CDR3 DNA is TGTGCCAGCAGCCAAGATTGGGAACCTTGGGACAGGTTCTACGAGCAGTACTTC. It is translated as CASSQDWEPWDRFYEQYF.

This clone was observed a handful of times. The CDR3 loop is CASSLAAGQGAQQYF. The DNA for the CDR3 is TGCGCCAGCAGCTTGGCCGCGGGACAGGGGGCACAACAGTACTTC. The chain has TRBV5-1 and TRBJ2-7; 12 nucleotides match TRBD1. The J segment lost 10 bases and the V segment lost 0 bases, leaving 8 bases of the junction unmatched. Germline CDR1 and CDR2: SGHRS and YFSETQ. CDR3 length: 15 residues.

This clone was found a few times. The chain's CDR3 is CASRRTALTSYTF. CDR3 DNA sequence: TGTGCCAGCAGACGGACCGCTCTAACGAGCTACACCTTC. The chain joins TRBV6-5 to TRBJ1-2; D gene ambiguous. V dropped 6 bases and J dropped 9 bases, with 17 bases sitting between them. Germline V lookup: CDR1 MNHEY, CDR2 SVGAGI. CDR3 length: 13 amino acids.

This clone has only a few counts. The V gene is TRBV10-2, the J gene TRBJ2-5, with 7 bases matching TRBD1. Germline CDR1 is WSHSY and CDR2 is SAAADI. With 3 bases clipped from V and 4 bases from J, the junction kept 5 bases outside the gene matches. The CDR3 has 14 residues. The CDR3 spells CASSEGGDGETQYF. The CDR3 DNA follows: TGCGCCAGCAGTGAAGGGGGCGATGGAGAGACCCAGTACTTC.

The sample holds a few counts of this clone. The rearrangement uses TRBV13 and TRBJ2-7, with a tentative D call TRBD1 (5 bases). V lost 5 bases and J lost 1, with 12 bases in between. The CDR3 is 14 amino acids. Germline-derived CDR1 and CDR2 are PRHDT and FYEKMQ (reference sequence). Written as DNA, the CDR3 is TGTGCCAGCAGCCAAGATCAGGGATCCTACGAGCAGTACTTC. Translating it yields CASSQDQGSYEQYF.

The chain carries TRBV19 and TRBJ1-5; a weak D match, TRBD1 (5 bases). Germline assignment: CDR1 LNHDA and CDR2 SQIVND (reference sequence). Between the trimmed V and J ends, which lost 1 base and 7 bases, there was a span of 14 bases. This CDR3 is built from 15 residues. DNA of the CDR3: TGTGCCAGTAGTATAGTAGGATACGGGGGACAGCCCCAGCATTTT. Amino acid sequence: CASSIVGYGGQPQHF.

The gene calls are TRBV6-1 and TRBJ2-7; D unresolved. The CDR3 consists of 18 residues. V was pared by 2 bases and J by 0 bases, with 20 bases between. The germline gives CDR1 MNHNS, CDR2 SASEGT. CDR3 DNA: TGTGCCAGCAGTGAACAGCCCCCCAGTCTTGTTACCTCCTACGAGCAGTACTTC. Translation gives CASSEQPPSLVTSYEQYF.

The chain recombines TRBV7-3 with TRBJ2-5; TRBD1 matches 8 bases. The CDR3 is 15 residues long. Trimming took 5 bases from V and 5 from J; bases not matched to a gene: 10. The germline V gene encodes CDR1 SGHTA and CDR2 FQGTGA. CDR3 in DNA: TGTGCCAGCAGCCAAGGACAGGGAAAGGGGGAGACCCAGTACTTC. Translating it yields CASSQGQGKGETQYF.

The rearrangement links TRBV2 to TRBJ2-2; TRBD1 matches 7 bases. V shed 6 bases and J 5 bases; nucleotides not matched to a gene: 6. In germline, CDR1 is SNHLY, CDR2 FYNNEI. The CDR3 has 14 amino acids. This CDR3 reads CASRRGGGTGELFF. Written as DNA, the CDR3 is TGTGCCAGCAGGCGAGGGGGCGGTACCGGGGAGCTGTTTTTT.

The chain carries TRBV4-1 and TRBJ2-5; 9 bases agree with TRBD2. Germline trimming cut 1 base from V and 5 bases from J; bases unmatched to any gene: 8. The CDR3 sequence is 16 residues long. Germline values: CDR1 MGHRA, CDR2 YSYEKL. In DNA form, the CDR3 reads TGCGCCAGCAGCCAAGGGGCGGGGGGGCGCGAGGAGACCCAGTACTTC. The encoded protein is CASSQGAGGREETQYF.

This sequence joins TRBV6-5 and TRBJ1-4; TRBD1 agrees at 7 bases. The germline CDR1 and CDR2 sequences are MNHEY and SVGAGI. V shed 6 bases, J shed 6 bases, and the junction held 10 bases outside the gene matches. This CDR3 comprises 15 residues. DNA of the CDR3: TGTGCCAGCAGCCCGCAGGGACAGTGGGATGAAAAACTGTTTTTT. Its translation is CASSPQGQWDEKLFF.

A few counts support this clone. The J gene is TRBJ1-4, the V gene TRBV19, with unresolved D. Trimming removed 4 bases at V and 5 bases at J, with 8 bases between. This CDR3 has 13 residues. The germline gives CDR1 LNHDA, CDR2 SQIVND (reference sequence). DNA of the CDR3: TGTGCCAGTAGTAGTCAGAGGAATGAAAAACTGTTTTTT. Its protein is CASSSQRNEKLFF.

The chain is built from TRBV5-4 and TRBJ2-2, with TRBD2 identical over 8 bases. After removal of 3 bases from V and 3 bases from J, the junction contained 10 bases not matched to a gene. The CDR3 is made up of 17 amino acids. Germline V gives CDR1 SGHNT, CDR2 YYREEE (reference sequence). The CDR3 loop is CASSSISGAWDTGELFF. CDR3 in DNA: TGTGCCAGCAGCTCAATTAGCGGGGCCTGGGACACCGGGGAGCTGTTTTTT. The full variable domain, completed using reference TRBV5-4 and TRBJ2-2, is ETGVTQSPTHLIKTRGQQVTLRCSSQSGHNTVSWYQQALGQGPQFIFQYYREEENGRGNFPPRFSGLQFPNYSSELNVNALELDDSALYLCASSSISGAWDTGELFFGEGSRLTVL.

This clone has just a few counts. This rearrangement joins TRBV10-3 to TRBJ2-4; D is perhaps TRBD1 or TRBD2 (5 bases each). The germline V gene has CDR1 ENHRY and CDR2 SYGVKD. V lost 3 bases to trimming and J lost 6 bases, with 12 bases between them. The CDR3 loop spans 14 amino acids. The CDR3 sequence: CAISDLGGLNIQYF. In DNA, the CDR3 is TGTGCCATCAGTGATCTTGGGGGTCTAAACATTCAGTACTTC.

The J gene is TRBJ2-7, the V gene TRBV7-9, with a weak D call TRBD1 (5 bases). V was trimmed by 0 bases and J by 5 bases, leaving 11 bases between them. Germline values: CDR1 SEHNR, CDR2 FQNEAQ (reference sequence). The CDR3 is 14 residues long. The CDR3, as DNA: TGTGCCAGCAGCTTAGCGCAGGGTTGGGACGAGCAGTACTTC. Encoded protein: CASSLAQGWDEQYF.

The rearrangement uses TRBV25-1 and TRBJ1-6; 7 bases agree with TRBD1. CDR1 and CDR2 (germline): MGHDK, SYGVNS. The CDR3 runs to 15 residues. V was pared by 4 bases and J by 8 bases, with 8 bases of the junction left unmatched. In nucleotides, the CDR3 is TGTGCCAGCAGTGCCCGACAGGGTTGGGATTCACCCCTCCACTTT. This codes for CASSARQGWDSPLHF.

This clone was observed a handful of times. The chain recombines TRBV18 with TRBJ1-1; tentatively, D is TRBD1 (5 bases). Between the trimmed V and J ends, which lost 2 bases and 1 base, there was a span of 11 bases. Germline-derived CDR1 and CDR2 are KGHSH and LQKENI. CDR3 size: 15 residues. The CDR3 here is CASSPSGGGNTEAFF. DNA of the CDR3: TGTGCCAGCTCACCATCGGGGGGAGGGAACACTGAAGCTTTCTTT.